This section outlines one T cell receptor beta chain sequence together with its context. TCRdb's copy holds only in-frame clones and misses some; the assay was immunoSEQ multiplex PCR. Seen here are under 45,000 clones, 93% observed once, and the top ten hold more than 6.5%. This specimen belongs to a study of T cells in tuberculosis. CDR3 size: 14 residues. The V end was cut by 7 bases, the J end by 3 bases, with 15 bases between. Germline V lookup: CDR1 MNHEY, CDR2 SMNVEV (reference sequence). Sample: PBMCs. This chain uses TRBV27 with TRBJ1-1; TRBD1 might be the D (5 bases). The origin of this receptor is a donor aged 10 to 29 with latent tuberculosis or without tuberculosis infection. CDR3 region: CASTSTGGDTEAFF. Here the CDR3 DNA reads TGTGCCAGCACATCTACGGGGGGGGACACTGAAGCTTTCTTT.